What follows are 19 T cell receptor beta chains derived from one specimen sequenced in a study of cytomegalovirus exposure and HLA in healthy donors. Primers for the PCR totalled 60 Vbeta and 13 Jbeta. Measured with immunoSEQ multiplex PCR; TCRdb has only the in-frame clones, and not every one. The data show approximately 100,000 clones, with almost 80% seen just once and about 5.3% held by the top ten. Input material: PBMCs. The source of these receptors is a man aged 55 to 70 in good health and CMV-seropositive.

The chain uses TRBV7-7 and TRBJ1-3; D call uncertain. This CDR3 contains 17 residues. V was trimmed by 6 bases and J by 0 bases, leaving 18 bases between them. CDR1 is SSHAT, CDR2 FNYEAQ, per germline (reference sequence). The CDR3 region is CASSTCYEPLSGNTIYF. The CDR3 DNA reads TGTGCCAGCAGTACTTGCTACGAACCTCTCTCTGGAAACACCATATATTTT.

The gene calls are TRBV7-9 and TRBJ1-3; D remains ambiguous. With 0 bases removed from V and 8 bases from J, the gap between germline ends came to 11 bases. Germline values: CDR1 SEHNR, CDR2 FQNEAQ (reference sequence). The CDR3 has 14 amino acids. CDR3 bases: TGTGCCAGCAGCTTAGCAACCTTAGGAGACACCATATATTTT. Protein: CASSLATLGDTIYF. The full variable domain, with the rest looked up from reference TRBV7-9 and TRBJ1-3, is DTGVSQNPRHKITKRGQNVTFRCDPISEHNRLYWYRQTLGQGPEFLTYFQNEAQLEKSRLLSDRFSAERPKGSFSTLEIQRTEQGDSAMYLCASSLATLGDTIYFGEGSWLTVV.

This clone was seen more than once but under ten times. The rearrangement joins TRBV5-4 to TRBJ1-1; no reliable D call. The CDR3 extends over 13 amino acids. V shed 6 bases and J shed 0 bases, with 9 bases lying between them. In germline, CDR1 is SGHNT, CDR2 YYREEE (reference sequence). CDR3 coding DNA: TGTGCCAGCACGCGGGGTATGAACACTGAAGCTTTCTTT. It is translated as CASTRGMNTEAFF.

The V call is TRBV11-2, the J call TRBJ1-1; D is undetermined. The V and J ends lost 4 bases and 4 bases respectively, with 22 bases between them. CDR1 is SGHAT, CDR2 FQNNGV, per germline. The CDR3 sequence is 17 residues long. The CDR3 nucleotides read TGTGCCAGCAGCTCCATGAATCCTACAGTGGTCGGCACTGAAGCTTTCTTT. It specifies CASSSMNPTVVGTEAFF.

This clone has a single count. This chain uses TRBV11-2 with TRBJ2-7, with 10 bases identical to TRBD2. Germline values: CDR1 SGHAT, CDR2 FQNNGV. The V segment lost 4 bases and the J segment 3 bases; nucleotides outside the gene matches: 3. The CDR3 extends over 14 amino acids. CDR3 DNA: TGTGCCAGCAGCTGGACTAGCGGTTACTACGAGCAGTACTTC. Translation gives CASSWTSGYYEQYF.

The chain employs TRBV4-1 and TRBJ2-2; 10 nucleotides line up with TRBD1. Looked up from germline, CDR1 is MGHRA and CDR2 is YSYEKL. The CDR3 runs to 16 residues. Trimming at V came to 1 base and at J to 4 bases, leaving 3 bases not matched to a gene. The CDR3 coding sequence is TGCGCCAGCAGCCAAGGTGGGACAGGGGCCACCGGGGAGCTGTTTTTT. It yields the protein CASSQGGTGATGELFF.

This chain joins TRBV19 and TRBJ2-1; TRBD2 agrees at 7 bases. The CDR3 covers 16 residues. Unmatched junction bases numbered 10, after V lost 5 bases and J lost 3 bases. Germline CDR1 reads LNHDA; CDR2 reads SQIVND (reference sequence). The CDR3: CASSPGPSGFYNEQFF. DNA for the CDR3: TGTGCCAGTAGTCCTGGCCCTAGCGGCTTCTACAATGAGCAGTTCTTC.

The V and J genes are TRBV28 and TRBJ1-6; weak D call: TRBD1 (6 bases). V shed 2 bases and J shed 10 bases, with 9 bases lying between them. The germline V gene has CDR1 MDHEN and CDR2 SYDVKM. CDR3 size: 13 residues. The CDR3 region has the DNA TGTGCCAGCAGTTTAGGGGGCCGATCACCCCTCCACTTT. This sequence encodes CASSLGGRSPLHF. The variable domain in full, with the rest retrieved from reference TRBV28 and TRBJ1-6, is DVKVTQSSRYLVKRTGEKVFLECVQDMDHENMFWYRQDPGLGLRLIYFSYDVKMKEKGDIPEGYSVSREKKERFSLILESASTNQTSMYLCASSLGGRSPLHFGNGTRLTVT.

The CDR3 here is CASSLGSATNEKLFF. Written as DNA, the CDR3 is TGTGCCAGCAGCTTAGGGAGCGCAACTAATGAAAAACTGTTTTTT. The rearrangement uses TRBV7-9 and TRBJ1-4; D not resolved. The V end was cut by 1 base, the J end by 0 bases, with 6 bases between. In germline, CDR1 is SEHNR, CDR2 FQNEAQ (reference sequence). This CDR3 spans 15 amino acids.

The rearrangement uses TRBV19 and TRBJ2-7; maybe TRBD1 (5 bases). This CDR3 spans 15 amino acids. The germline gives CDR1 LNHDA, CDR2 SQIVND (reference sequence). Trimming removed 0 bases from V and 8 bases from J, with 17 bases in between. CDR3 nucleotides: TGTGCCAGTAGTATAGATTCCACAGGCTATATGAAGCAGTACTTC. Protein: CASSIDSTGYMKQYF.

This clone occurred a few times. The chain couples TRBV27 to TRBJ1-2, with D perhaps matching TRBD1 (5 bases). V lost 6 bases and J lost 0, with 5 bases in between. Per the germline V gene, CDR1 is MNHEY and CDR2 is SMNVEV (reference sequence). The CDR3 totals 12 residues. Here the CDR3 reads CASRGPNYGYTF. For the CDR3, the DNA is TGTGCCAGCAGGGGGCCTAACTATGGCTACACCTTC.

The chain employs TRBV10-1 and TRBJ2-1; a weak D match, TRBD2 (6 bases). With 6 bases removed from V and 6 bases from J, the gap between germline ends came to 12 bases. CDR1 WNHNN and CDR2 SYGVQD come from the germline V gene (reference sequence). CDR3 length: 13 residues. CDR3 protein: CASRKGGGNEQFF. CDR3 coding DNA: TGCGCCAGCAGGAAGGGAGGAGGCAATGAGCAGTTCTTC.

The CDR3 spells CASSLETGYGYTF. In nucleotides, the CDR3 is TGTGCCAGCAGTTTAGAGACAGGCTATGGCTACACCTTC. This rearrangement joins TRBV28 to TRBJ1-2; the D gene is possibly TRBD1 (6 bases). Deletions cut 2 bases from V and 4 bases from J, with 8 bases between. Looked up from germline, CDR1 is MDHEN and CDR2 is SYDVKM. This CDR3 region has 13 residues.

The J gene is TRBJ2-1, the V gene TRBV5-4, with 16 bases identical to TRBD2. CDR1 and CDR2 (germline): SGHNT, YYREEE (reference sequence). The CDR3 is 18 residues long. J gave up 8 bases and V 6 bases, and 14 bases lay outside the gene matches. The CDR3 DNA follows: TGTGCCAGCACCCTGGGGGGGACTAGCGGGGGGGCCTTGTATGAGCAGTTCTTC. Protein: CASTLGGTSGGALYEQFF. Combining the CDR3 with reference TRBV5-4 and TRBJ2-1 gives the whole variable domain ETGVTQSPTHLIKTRGQQVTLRCSSQSGHNTVSWYQQALGQGPQFIFQYYREEENGRGNFPPRFSGLQFPNYSSELNVNALELDDSALYLCASTLGGTSGGALYEQFFGPGTRLTVL.

This chain connects TRBV7-2 to TRBJ2-1; 9 positions match TRBD2. Trimming at V came to 3 bases and at J to 4 bases, leaving 4 bases not matched to a gene. The CDR3 spans 15 residues. Germline-derived CDR1 and CDR2 are SGHTA and FQGNSA. The CDR3: CASSFPGLAYNEQFF. The CDR3 region has the DNA TGTGCCAGCAGCTTCCCGGGACTAGCATACAATGAGCAGTTCTTC.

This clone turned up a few times. The CDR3 DNA reads TGCGCCAGCAGTCCATGTAATCAGCCCCAGCATTTT. This encodes CASSPCNQPQHF. This chain uses TRBV23-1 with TRBJ1-5; D ambiguous. TRBV23-1 is classed as an ORF, of uncertain function. This CDR3 has 12 amino acids. Trimming took off 4 bases at V and 4 bases at J, with 5 bases between the two ends.

The chain employs TRBV5-5 and TRBJ1-3; tentatively, D is TRBD1 (6 bases). The ends were cut back, 4 bases at V and 0 bases at J, with 11 bases in the middle. The CDR3 is 15 amino acids. CDR1 is SGHKS, CDR2 YYEKEE, per germline (reference sequence). The CDR3 region is CASSRTASSGNTIYF. DNA for the CDR3: TGTGCCAGCAGCCGGACAGCGAGCTCTGGAAACACCATATATTTT.

V is TRBV10-1 and J is TRBJ2-2; the D gene is possibly TRBD1 (5 bases). The length of the CDR3 is 14 residues. In germline, CDR1 is WNHNN, CDR2 SYGVQD (reference sequence). Trimming took 4 bases from V and 5 from J, leaving 11 bases between them. CDR3 loop: CASSVGQGTGELFF. The DNA of the CDR3 is TGCGCCAGCAGTGTCGGGCAGGGTACCGGGGAGCTGTTTTTT.

The chain carries TRBV10-3 and TRBJ1-5; D is possibly TRBD1 (5 bases). The CDR3 is 16 residues long. Germline CDR1 reads ENHRY; CDR2 reads SYGVKD. V was shortened by 4 bases and J by 0 bases, with 13 bases between the two germline ends. The CDR3 sequence is CAISGRGENSNQPQHF. As DNA, the CDR3 is TGTGCCATCAGTGGTAGGGGTGAGAATAGCAATCAGCCCCAGCATTTT.